This T cell receptor (beta chain) was captured by sequencing in a study of CD8 T cells in Susac syndrome. Study-wide background: The sequenced Susac syndrome patients comprised 5 or 6 with active disease and about eight in remission. Patients with Susac syndrome were therapy-naive, treated with corticosteroids, or treated with intravenous immunoglobulin alone when blood was collected.

RNA, at about 0.45 to 1 ug, was reverse transcribed with random hexamers. Amplification of TCR beta CDR3 used immunoSEQ multiplex PCR across 54 Vbeta and 13 Jbeta. TCRdb processed the immunoSEQ multiplex PCR reads anew with MiXCR; each CDR3 protein has one entry. The sample lists about 200,000 distinct CDR3 sequences, 75% to 95% occurring once. Germline CDR1 and CDR2: SGHRS and YFSETQ. The CDR3 consists of 17 residues. V shed 5 bases and J 3 bases; nucleotides not matched to a gene: 15. The specimen sequenced was CD4+ T cells from PBMCs. The chain is built from TRBV5-1 and TRBJ2-7; 9 nucleotides line up with TRBD2. This receptor was obtained from a human donor with Susac syndrome. The CDR3 nucleotides are TGCGCCAGCAGAGGTCTAGCGGGGCGAACAGACAACTACGAGCAGTACTTC. Translation: CASRGLAGRTDNYEQYF.